This TCR beta chain is drawn from a study of CD8+ T cells in alopecia areata. Turning to the study itself: Oral tofacitinib (5 to 10 mg twice daily) was administered to treated patients. Findings and caveats of the study: Having just one nonresponder leaves the connection between baseline CD8+ expansion and response unresolved. Lesional scalp displayed greater clonality than normal scalp, most notably in alopecia totalis/universalis. Tofacitinib did not eliminate many expanded lesional clones from scalp or blood.

Following extraction, RNA underwent reverse transcription to cDNA, which served as the sequencing template. Here immunoSEQ multiplex PCR was the method, and the copy in TCRdb shows in-frame clones only, minus some. The data contain 150,000 to 200,000 clones, approximately 49% of them seen just once; the ten biggest clones take up 9.5% to 13%. On this clone: What it recognizes is unknown.

Losses at the gene ends were 2 bases for V and 3 bases for J; bases not matched to a gene: 8. Germline CDR1 is SNHLY and CDR2 is FYNNEI. The CDR3 sequence is 16 residues long. The sample's treatment: oral pan-JAK inhibitor, 5-10 mg twice daily. This clonotype originated in a human donor with alopecia areata. V gene TRBV2 combines with J gene TRBJ2-7; 9 nucleotides line up with TRBD2. This specimen consisted of CD8+ T cells sorted from blood, obtained around week 54, from a patient treated with tofacitinib. The CDR3 is CASSEPSAGGLYEQYF. CDR3 sequence (DNA): TGTGCCAGCAGTGAACCCTCTGCGGGGGGGCTCTACGAGCAGTACTTC.